This T cell receptor (beta chain) appears in the sequencing data of a study of graft-versus-host responses after intestinal transplantation. The study's findings and limits: Declining HvG levels early post-transplant were linked to peak circulating GvH clone levels.

Remarks on this clone: Antigen: not known.

TCRdb keeps only in-frame clones here, not all; method: immunoSEQ multiplex PCR. The sample lists 77,000 or so clones, approximately 94% seen once, with around 0.57% in the top ten. This CDR3 has 16 amino acids. Unmatched junction bases numbered 10, after V lost 4 bases and J lost 7 bases. From germline, CDR1 is MNHGY and CDR2 SVAAGI. The receptor was isolated from a human donor who received an intestinal transplant. V and J are TRBV6-9 and TRBJ1-5, with 10 bases aligning to TRBD1. This specimen was unstimulated CD8+ T cells sorted from spleen or lymph node cells, taken before intestinal transplant. The chain's CDR3 is CASSFGQGDKGQPQHF. The CDR3 nucleotides read TGTGCCAGCAGTTTCGGACAGGGGGATAAAGGGCAGCCCCAGCATTTT.